These T cell receptor beta chains were read from a single sample in a study of blood T cell repertoires in COVID-19. The table came from immunoSEQ multiplex PCR; TCRdb's copy has only in-frame clones and leaves some out. The sample lists some 14,000 clones; 85% to 90% were seen once. Source material: peripheral blood. Receptors were obtained from a human donor with active COVID-19. The donor label of this sample is uncertain. Both conserved end residues are part of each CDR3. Each record gives: V gene, J gene, D gene, clone size, CDR3 length, CDR3 DNA, CDR3 protein. D genes are given only for firm matches. The listing skips clone size in some rows; elsewhere it reads once, few, many or a size class.

V: TRBV4-3
J: TRBJ2-3
D: TRBD2
size: -
length: 15
DNA: TGCGCCAGCAGCCAAGAATACGGGGGGGCAGATACGCAGTATTTT
CDR3: CASSQEYGGADTQYF

V: TRBV9
J: TRBJ2-1
D: TRBD2
size: -
length: 16
DNA: TGTGCCAGCAGCGTAGATGCTAGCGGGGGCTACAATGAGCAGTTCTTC
CDR3: CASSVDASGGYNEQFF

V: TRBV7-2
J: TRBJ1-2
D: TRBD1
size: few
length: 14
DNA: TGTGCCAGCAGCATATGGGGACAGGGTTATGGCTACACCTTC
CDR3: CASSIWGQGYGYTF

V: TRBV27
J: TRBJ1-1
D: -
size: once
length: 15
DNA: TGTGCCAGCAGTTCTTCCGGGACACCGAACACTGAAGCTTTCTTT
CDR3: CASSSSGTPNTEAFF

V: TRBV29-1
J: TRBJ1-4
D: -
size: -
length: 13
DNA: TGCAGCGCTGTCGGGGCAACTAATGAAAAACTGTTTTTT
CDR3: CSAVGATNEKLFF

V: TRBV10-3
J: TRBJ2-3
D: -
size: -
length: 16
DNA: TGTGCCATCAGTGAGGCTCGGGGCGGGGCCACAGATACGCAGTATTTT
CDR3: CAISEARGGATDTQYF

V: TRBV2
J: TRBJ1-5
D: TRBD1
size: few
length: 15
DNA: TGTGCCAGCAGCCTAACAGGGGTCGGAAATCAGCCCCAGCATTTT
CDR3: CASSLTGVGNQPQHF

V: TRBV9
J: TRBJ2-7
D: TRBD1
size: -
length: 16
DNA: TGTGCCAGCAGCGTAGGAGGGACAGGGGGGTACTACGAGCAGTACTTC
CDR3: CASSVGGTGGYYEQYF

V: TRBV6-5
J: TRBJ1-1
D: TRBD1
size: -
length: 15
DNA: TGTGCCAGCAGAAGGGACAGGGTGGTGAACACTGAAGCTTTCTTT
CDR3: CASRRDRVVNTEAFF

V: TRBV19
J: TRBJ2-7
D: TRBD1
size: -
length: 17
DNA: TGTGCCAGTAGTATCAGGACAGGGGGCACGTTCGCCTACGAGCAGTACTTC
CDR3: CASSIRTGGTFAYEQYF

V: TRBV2
J: TRBJ2-7
D: TRBD1
size: -
length: 15
DNA: TGTGCCAGCAGTGAAGGGGCAGGGGGACAGGGCGAGCAGTACTTC
CDR3: CASSEGAGGQGEQYF

V: TRBV19
J: TRBJ2-7
D: TRBD1
size: -
length: 13
DNA: TGTGCCAGTAGTGGGACAGCGTCCTACGAGCAGTACTTC
CDR3: CASSGTASYEQYF

V: TRBV19
J: TRBJ2-7
D: TRBD1
size: -
length: 16
DNA: TGTGCCAGTAGTAAAATTCCCGGGACAGGGGGGTACGAGCAGTACTTC
CDR3: CASSKIPGTGGYEQYF

V: TRBV7-9
J: TRBJ1-3
D: -
size: few
length: 17
DNA: TGTGCCAGCAGCTTAGCGAAGGGGGACCTCTCTGGAAACACCATATATTTT
CDR3: CASSLAKGDLSGNTIYF

V: TRBV6-2/TRBV6-3
J: TRBJ1-5
D: -
size: -
length: 14
DNA: TGTGCCAGCAGTTCAACAAACCGCAATCAGCCCCAGCATTTT
CDR3: CASSSTNRNQPQHF

V: TRBV4-3
J: TRBJ1-4
D: -
size: -
length: 14
DNA: TGCGCCAGCAGCCAAGATCCCCAGATACAAAAACTGTTTTTT
CDR3: CASSQDPQIQKLFF

V: TRBV7-8
J: TRBJ1-4
D: -
size: once
length: 14
DNA: TGTGCCAGCAGCTCGGGCAGGGTTAGCGAAAAACTGTTTTTT
CDR3: CASSSGRVSEKLFF

V: TRBV12-3/TRBV12-4
J: TRBJ2-3
D: -
size: -
length: 13
DNA: TGTGCCAGCAGTTTATGGGGCATAGATACGCAGTATTTT
CDR3: CASSLWGIDTQYF

V: TRBV29-1
J: TRBJ2-7
D: TRBD1
size: -
length: 15
DNA: TGCAGCGTTGAAAGTGACAGGGGGGGATTCTACGAGCAGTACTTC
CDR3: CSVESDRGGFYEQYF

V: TRBV6-2/TRBV6-3
J: TRBJ1-2
D: -
size: -
length: 13
DNA: TGTGCCAGCAGCAACGGACAGATCTATGGCTACACCTTC
CDR3: CASSNGQIYGYTF

V: TRBV5-5
J: TRBJ2-5
D: -
size: -
length: 13
DNA: TGTGCCGGCACCCGGGTTGTGGGTGAGACCCAGTACTTC
CDR3: CAGTRVVGETQYF

V: TRBV5-1
J: TRBJ1-2
D: -
size: -
length: 13
DNA: TGCGCCAGCAGCTTGGGCGGAGACTATGGCTACACCTTC
CDR3: CASSLGGDYGYTF

V: TRBV7-3
J: TRBJ2-3
D: -
size: -
length: 12
DNA: TGTGCCAGCAGCTTAGGGTCTAGCCCACAGTATTTT
CDR3: CASSLGSSPQYF

V: TRBV6-5
J: TRBJ1-4
D: TRBD1
size: -
length: 15
DNA: TGTGCCAGCACCGGACAGGGGGCAACTAATGAAAAACTGTTTTTT
CDR3: CASTGQGATNEKLFF

V: TRBV6-5
J: TRBJ2-3
D: -
size: -
length: 14
DNA: TGTGCCAGTAGGCGGGGCGGGGTGACAGATACGCAGTATTTT
CDR3: CASRRGGVTDTQYF

V: TRBV25-1
J: TRBJ1-1
D: -
size: -
length: 14
DNA: TGTGCCAGCCAGTCACACCGTGGGAACACTGAAGCTTTCTTT
CDR3: CASQSHRGNTEAFF

V: TRBV2
J: TRBJ2-5
D: -
size: -
length: 15
DNA: TGTGCCAGCAGTGAATCGGGTCGGGGTCAAGAGACCCAGTACTTC
CDR3: CASSESGRGQETQYF

V: TRBV2
J: TRBJ2-5
D: TRBD1
size: -
length: 14
DNA: TGTGCCAGCAAGGGGGCTGGGTTTGGAGAGACCCAGTACTTC
CDR3: CASKGAGFGETQYF

V: TRBV5-1
J: TRBJ2-7
D: -
size: -
length: 16
DNA: TGCGCCAGCAGCTCCTTGACAGGCCGCTTAGCCTACGAGCAGTACTTC
CDR3: CASSSLTGRLAYEQYF

V: TRBV19
J: TRBJ2-2
D: -
size: -
length: 18
DNA: TGTGCCAGTAGTACCCCCCAAATTAGGGGGAGGAACACCGGGGAGCTGTTTTTT
CDR3: CASSTPQIRGRNTGELFF